Below, 11 T cell receptor beta chains from the same sample are listed, as sequenced in a study of T cells in women clearing cervical HPV infection. TCRdb's copy holds only in-frame clones and misses some; the assay was immunoSEQ multiplex PCR. The specimen's table records tens of thousands of clones. Source material: blood buffy coat. These receptors originate from a woman between 18 and 70 years old with a cervical HPV16 infection that either progressed to CIN3+ or cleared (not recorded which).

A remark on this clone: Coverage ceases 3 residues before the CDR3 finishes, and the germline J gene fills in the end. The chain carries TRBV30 and TRBJ1-2, with D unresolved. CDR1 is GTSNPN and CDR2 is SVGIG in the germline V gene (reference sequence). CDR3 size: 12 residues. CDR3 sequence: CAWGAGADTYTF. The sequenced part of the CDR3 DNA is TGTGCCTGGGGAGCGGGAGCAGATACC.

As to this clone: The read finishes 3 residues shy of the CDR3 end, and the germline J gene is used to complete it. V usage is TRBV5-4 and J usage is TRBJ2-7; TRBD1 might be the D (6 bases). Germline V gives CDR1 SGHNT, CDR2 YYREEE (reference sequence). This CDR3 comprises 16 residues. With 4 bases removed from V and 6 bases from J, the gap between germline ends came to 23 bases. Partial CDR3 DNA: TGTGCCAGCAGCGACCCAACTGTGGGGGCAATGAGCGAG. It translates to CASSDPTVGAMSE. The entire CDR3 sequence reads CASSDPTVGAMSEQYF. Full variable domain (rest looked up from reference TRBV5-4 and TRBJ2-7): ETGVTQSPTHLIKTRGQQVTLRCSSQSGHNTVSWYQQALGQGPQFIFQYYREEENGRGNFPPRFSGLQFPNYSSELNVNALELDDSALYLCASSDPTVGAMSEQYFGPGTRLTVT.

With respect to this clone: The CDR3 end lies 3 residues beyond the end of the read and is filled in from the germline J gene. This chain links TRBV7-8 with TRBJ2-3, with D possibly being TRBD2 (7 bases). Germline CDR1 SGHVS, CDR2 FQNEAQ. This CDR3 is built from 17 residues. The sequenced part of the CDR3 DNA is TGTGCCAGCAGCTTAGTCGGGCGGGGGCCTATTGCGGAGACG. Protein product: CASSLVGRGPIAET. The full CDR3 sequence reads CASSLVGRGPIAETQYF.

In regard to this clone: Read data end 3 residues before the CDR3 end; the end is taken from the germline J gene. The V and J genes are TRBV14 and TRBJ2-3, with 11 bases aligning to TRBD2. Trimming took 2 bases from V and 2 from J; bases not matched to a gene: 6. In germline, CDR1 is SGHDN, CDR2 FVKESK. The CDR3 runs to 17 residues. The CDR3 DNA, read in part, is TGTGCCAGCAGCCAAAGGCTAGCGGGGGGAAACACAGATACG. As protein: CASSQRLAGGNTDT. The whole CDR3 sequence reads CASSQRLAGGNTDTQYF.

A note on this clone: Coverage ceases 3 residues before the CDR3 finishes, and the germline J gene fills in the end. J is TRBJ2-7 and V is TRBV9; tentatively, D is TRBD1 (6 bases). Germline V gives CDR1 SGDLS, CDR2 YYNGEE. V was shortened by 2 bases and J by 5 bases, with 14 bases between the two germline ends. The CDR3 loop spans 14 amino acids. The sequenced CDR3 bases are TGTGCCAGCAGCGTTGGACAGACTTTTAACGAG. Protein sequence: CASSVGQTFNE. From start to end, the CDR3 is CASSVGQTFNEQYF.

Turning to this clone: The CDR3 is cut off 3 residues early in the read; its end comes from the germline J gene. Other DNA sequences within the sample encode an identical CDR3. The chain uses TRBV20-1 and TRBJ1-2; 8 bases fit TRBD1. The J segment lost 2 bases and the V segment lost 0 bases, leaving 8 bases of the junction unmatched. Germline V gene data show CDR1 as DFQATT and CDR2 as SNEGSKA (reference sequence). There are 16 residues in the CDR3. CDR3 amino acids: CSARDHRTGSNYGYTF. CDR3 bases read: TGCAGTGCTAGAGATCACCGGACAGGGTCCAACTATGGC.

On this clone itself: Compared with germline, one end of the junction differs, possibly owing to a read error. The read ends 3 residues shy of where the CDR3 ends; the end is completed using the germline J gene. The chain links TRBV4-2 to TRBJ2-5, with D perhaps being TRBD1 or TRBD2 (5 bases each). The CDR3 has 16 residues. Germline V lookup: CDR1 LGHNA, CDR2 YNFKEQ. CDR3 loop: CASSQDLGERKETQYF. The sequenced part of the CDR3 DNA is TGCGCCAGCAGCCAAGATTTAGGGGAGAGGAAAGAGACC.

Points on this clone: The read stops 3 residues short of the end of the CDR3; the missing end is completed from the germline J gene. The V gene is TRBV7-9, the J gene TRBJ1-2; no clear D. Germline CDR1 is SEHNR and CDR2 is FQNEAQ (reference sequence). The CDR3 is made up of 13 amino acids. V lost 5 bases and J 3 bases, leaving 10 bases between the germline ends. The CDR3: CASSDQEHYGYTF. The covered CDR3 bases are TGTGCCAGCAGCGACCAGGAACACTATGGC.

About this clone itself: The missing CDR3 end, 3 residues past where the read stops, is filled in from the germline J gene. V gene TRBV7-9 combines with J gene TRBJ2-5; TRBD1 matches at 8 bases. This CDR3 spans 14 amino acids. V was pared by 0 bases and J by 5 bases, with 2 bases of the junction left unmatched. Germline lookup yields CDR1 SEHNR and CDR2 FQNEAQ (reference sequence). Here the CDR3 reads CASSLAQGEETQYF. The sequenced part of the CDR3 DNA is TGTGCCAGCAGCTTAGCACAGGGGGAGGAGACC.

On this clone: Coverage ceases 3 residues before the CDR3 finishes, and the germline J gene fills in the end. The chain is built from TRBV19 and TRBJ2-3; D remains ambiguous. This CDR3 contains 14 residues. Germline values: CDR1 LNHDA, CDR2 SQIVND (reference sequence). CDR3 bases read: TGTGCCAGTAGTATCATGGGTCGCGGAGAGACG. It translates to CASSIMGRGET. The complete CDR3 reads CASSIMGRGETQYF.

As concerns this clone: The read comes to an end 3 residues before the CDR3 does, leaving the germline J gene to fill in the end. The chain couples TRBV5-4 to TRBJ2-2; a weak D match, TRBD1 (6 bases). This CDR3 contains 16 residues. The germline V gene encodes CDR1 SGHNT and CDR2 YYREEE (reference sequence). V gave up 0 bases and J gave up 5 bases, with 14 bases separating them. The CDR3 DNA, read in part, is TGTGCCAGCAGCTTGGGGGGGCGGGCGAGTACCGGGGAG. Protein: CASSLGGRASTGE. The complete CDR3 sequence is CASSLGGRASTGELFF.